This record concerns one T cell receptor (beta chain) sequence. These data belong to a study of control samples from healthy donors and cancer patients. Libraries were prepared by immunoSEQ multiplex PCR; TCRdb keeps only in-frame clonotypes and omits some of them. The table lists 95,000 to 100,000 clones, roughly four fifths of them singletons. The CDR3 is 17 residues long. Germline lookup yields CDR1 SGHTA and CDR2 FQGNSA. V was cut by 5 bases and J by 4 bases, with 23 bases left in between. What was sequenced was blood. V is TRBV7-2 and J is TRBJ2-5; a possible D gene is TRBD2 (6 bases). The TCR was taken from a man between 60 and 70 years old in good health. CDR3 nucleotide sequence: TGTGCCAGCAGCCCGGGAGTGGGGCTAGCTACTTCAGAGACCCAGTACTTC. Amino acids: CASSPGVGLATSETQYF.